These 21 T cell receptor beta chains share one sample of origin, sequenced in a study of regulatory T cells in long-lasting Graves disease. Time point in this sample: persistent/refractory GD, antithyroid drugs over 5 years with positive TRAb. RNA from PBMCs was the source of the TCR library. The authors built TCR beta libraries using iRepertoire HTBI primers and Arm-PCR of CDR3 regions. MiXCR, applied by TCRdb to the multiplex PCR reads, yields one record per CDR3 protein. The sample has hundreds of thousands of distinct CDR3 sequences, 15% to 20% seen once. Here the sequenced sample was peripheral blood mononuclear cells (PBMCs), taken when the disease was refractory, from a patient treated with antithyroid drugs. The receptors here all came from a female donor with Graves disease.

The chain recombines TRBV7-2 with TRBJ2-7; D is undetermined. The CDR3 is 15 amino acids. Germline V gene data show CDR1 as SGHTA and CDR2 as FQGNSA. The ends were cut back, 3 bases at V and 3 bases at J, with 15 bases in the middle. CDR3 sequence reads: CASSFEPGGVYEQYF. The DNA of the CDR3 is TGTGCCAGCAGCTTCGAGCCAGGCGGAGTCTACGAGCAGTACTTC.

This clonotype was recorded many times. The chain carries TRBV12-5 and TRBJ1-1; D gene ambiguous. Trimming shortened V by 6 bases and J by 7 bases, and 21 bases separated the two germline ends. CDR3 length equals 15 residues. Germline V lookup: CDR1 LGHNT, CDR2 FRNRAP. The CDR3 sequence: CASGLGRGVAYEAFF. The CDR3 nucleotides read TGTGCTAGTGGCTTAGGCCGCGGGGTAGCCTATGAAGCTTTCTTT.

The rearrangement uses TRBV6-2 or TRBV6-3 and TRBJ1-2; possibly TRBD1 for D (6 bases). Trimming cost V 0 bases and J 8 bases, with 16 bases left between them. The length of the CDR3 is 15 residues. Germline CDR1 and CDR2: MNHEY and SVGEGT. The CDR3 sequence is CASSYSRQALGGYTF. The CDR3, as DNA: TGTGCCAGCAGTTACTCGAGACAGGCCCTAGGAGGCTACACCTTC.

In DNA, the CDR3 is TGCAGCGCCGCCGGGAAGGGTGGAAACACCATATATTTT. It encodes CSAAGKGGNTIYF. V gene TRBV29-1 combines with J gene TRBJ1-3; D unresolved. CDR1 is SQVTM and CDR2 is ANQGSEA in the germline V gene. CDR3 size: 13 residues. Between the trimmed V and J ends, which lost 7 bases and 3 bases, there was a span of 13 bases.

This clonotype has at least ten counts. V usage is TRBV7-9 and J usage is TRBJ1-2, with TRBD1 as a possible D gene (5 bases). The CDR3 contains 14 residues. The germline gives CDR1 SEHNR, CDR2 FQNEAQ (reference sequence). The germline V and J ends were trimmed by 0 bases and 7 bases, with 12 bases remaining between them. The DNA of the CDR3 is TGTGCCAGCAGCTTAGCGCGACAGCGTCTTGGCTACACCTTC. This encodes CASSLARQRLGYTF.

The CDR3 DNA follows: TGTGCCAGCAGTTCTGGTCAAGGGGACCTAAGTCCCCAGTACTTC. This codes for CASSSGQGDLSPQYF. The chain links TRBV5-8 to TRBJ2-5; D is perhaps TRBD1 or TRBD2 (5 bases each). V gave up 5 bases and J gave up 9 bases, with 23 bases separating them. The germline V gene encodes CDR1 SGHTS and CDR2 YDEGEE. The CDR3 spans 15 residues.

This clonotype was observed at least ten times. This sequence joins TRBV12-3 or TRBV12-4 and TRBJ1-1; 9 bases are shared with TRBD1. The V gene end was trimmed by 6 bases and the J gene end by 4 bases; junction bases not matched to a gene: 6. The CDR3 has 14 residues. The CDR3, as DNA: TGTGCCAGCAGCTTGACAGGGGGTGGCACTGAAGCTTTCTTT. This translates into CASSLTGGGTEAFF.

This clonotype turned up a few times. CDR3 in amino acids: CASSLVFSSYEQYF. The CDR3 DNA follows: TGCGCCAGCAGCTTGGTATTCAGCTCCTACGAGCAGTACTTC. The chain couples TRBV5-1 to TRBJ2-7, with D unresolved. CDR1 SGHRS and CDR2 YFSETQ come from the germline V gene. Trimming cost V 0 bases and J 0 bases, with 7 bases left between them. This CDR3 spans 14 amino acids.

This clonotype appeared many times. The chain links TRBV10-3 to TRBJ1-2; D remains ambiguous. Per the germline V gene, CDR1 is ENHRY and CDR2 is SYGVKD. The length of the CDR3 is 13 residues. V lost 4 bases and J 4 bases, leaving 10 bases between the germline ends. For the CDR3, the DNA is TGTGCCATCAGTGGGGGTGTCGGCTATGGCTACACCTTC. Its translation: CAISGGVGYGYTF.

This clonotype was detected many times. The chain joins TRBV30 to TRBJ1-1, with D tentatively TRBD1 (5 bases). This CDR3 has 15 residues. Germline V gives CDR1 GTSNPN, CDR2 SVGIG (reference sequence). V was pared by 4 bases and J by 1 base, with 16 bases between. CDR3 amino acids: CAWNHRGRENTEAFF. Written as DNA, the CDR3 is TGTGCCTGGAACCATAGGGGCAGGGAGAACACTGAAGCTTTCTTT.

This clonotype was counted at least ten times. The chain combines TRBV7-2 with TRBJ1-4; 8 bases match TRBD1. Germline loops: CDR1 SGHTA, CDR2 FQGNSA. The ends lost 7 bases at V and 8 bases at J; junction bases unmatched: 9. This CDR3 is 14 amino acids long. DNA of the CDR3: TGTGCCAGCAACCTCAGGGGGCGTGACGAAAAACTGTTTTTT. Translation: CASNLRGRDEKLFF.

The chain joins TRBV11-2 to TRBJ2-7; weak D call: TRBD1 (5 bases). The V gene's germline CDR1 is SGHAT and CDR2 FQNNGV. The CDR3 covers 15 residues. Trimming took off 9 bases at V and 6 bases at J, with 24 bases between the two ends. The CDR3 reads CASSLRRAGSVEQYF. Here the CDR3 DNA reads TGTGCCAGTAGCCTTCGTCGGGCAGGGTCGGTCGAGCAGTACTTC.

At least ten counts were recorded for this clonotype. The rearrangement uses TRBV11-1 and TRBJ2-5; TRBD1 agrees at 8 bases. V was pared by 5 bases and J by 2 bases, with 4 bases of the junction left unmatched. Germline CDR1 and CDR2: SGHAT and FQDESV (reference sequence). This CDR3 has 14 residues. Here the CDR3 reads CASSPNRGQETQYF. For the CDR3, the DNA is TGTGCCAGCAGCCCTAACAGGGGGCAAGAGACCCAGTACTTC.

This clonotype has ten or more counts. This chain connects TRBV6-1 to TRBJ1-1; 8 bases align to TRBD1. The V gene's germline CDR1 is MNHNS and CDR2 SASEGT. The CDR3 consists of 15 residues. With V trimmed by 5 bases and J by 4 bases, 9 bases remained unmatched. The CDR3 sequence is CASSTGQGLGTEAFF. CDR3 coding DNA: TGTGCCAGCAGTACCGGACAGGGTCTGGGCACTGAAGCTTTCTTT.

The CDR3 nucleotides read TGCGCCAGCAGCTTGGAGCAGGTAGCCCGGGGGGCTTTCTTT. Its protein is CASSLEQVARGAFF. The V gene is TRBV5-1, the J gene TRBJ1-1; tentatively, D is TRBD1 (5 bases). Germline CDR1 and CDR2: SGHRS and YFSETQ. The ends were cut back, 0 bases at V and 11 bases at J, with 17 bases in the middle. The CDR3 sequence is 14 residues long. The full variable domain, with the rest looked up from reference TRBV5-1 and TRBJ1-1, is KAGVTQTPRYLIKTRGQQVTLSCSPISGHRSVSWYQQTPGQGLQFLFEYFSETQRNKGNFPGRFSGRQFSNSRSEMNVSTLELGDSALYLCASSLEQVARGAFFGQGTRLTVV.

This clonotype was seen ten or more times. The chain employs TRBV2 and TRBJ2-7; possible D gene TRBD1, 5 bases. CDR1 is SNHLY and CDR2 is FYNNEI in the germline V gene. The V end was cut by 7 bases, the J end by 4 bases, with 17 bases between. The CDR3 is 14 residues long. CDR3 DNA sequence: TGTGCCAGCAATCAGGGCTCCTTGGAGTACGAGCAGTACTTC. This encodes CASNQGSLEYEQYF.

There are a few counts of this clonotype. This chain uses TRBV20-1 with TRBJ1-6, with 8 bases aligning to TRBD1. V gave up 6 bases and J gave up 5 bases; unmatched junction bases: 9. The CDR3 has 15 amino acids. Germline CDR1 is DFQATT and CDR2 is SNEGSKA (reference sequence). The CDR3 loop reads CSASGGDRNNSPLHF. The CDR3 bases are TGCAGTGCCTCGGGGGGGGACAGGAATAATTCACCCCTCCACTTT.

The rearrangement joins TRBV4-1 to TRBJ2-7; TRBD2 aligns across 11 bases. This CDR3 is built from 15 residues. Germline V CDR1 and CDR2: MGHRA, YSYEKL. Unmatched junction bases numbered 8, after V lost 4 bases and J lost 6 bases. CDR3 loop: CASSPFGTSGSEQYF. CDR3 nucleotides: TGCGCCAGCAGCCCCTTCGGGACTAGCGGTTCCGAGCAGTACTTC.

This clonotype was recorded a few times. V usage is TRBV10-3 and J usage is TRBJ2-3, with 9 positions matching TRBD1. Looked up from germline, CDR1 is ENHRY and CDR2 is SYGVKD. There are 13 residues in the CDR3. Trimming at V came to 9 bases and at J to 2 bases, leaving 3 bases not matched to a gene. This chain's CDR3 is CAIRDRDTDTQYF. The CDR3 DNA follows: TGTGCCATTCGGGACAGGGACACAGATACGCAGTATTTT.

V and J are TRBV5-1 and TRBJ2-7, with 7 bases matching TRBD1. The germline V gene has CDR1 SGHRS and CDR2 YFSETQ. There are 14 residues in the CDR3. Trimming cost V 5 bases and J 3 bases; bases outside gene matches: 8. CDR3: CASRAQGNNYEQYF. DNA of the CDR3: TGCGCCAGCAGGGCACAGGGGAACAACTACGAGCAGTACTTC.

This clonotype was found many times. The CDR3 DNA sequence: TGCAGTGCCCAGAAGAGGGCAGCCGCTAGCGGGTTGTACTTC. It codes for CSAQKRAAASGLYF. The chain has TRBV20-1 and TRBJ2-7, with 8 bases identical to TRBD2. Germline V gives CDR1 DFQATT, CDR2 SNEGSKA (reference sequence). The CDR3 runs 14 residues. Trimming at V came to 6 bases and at J to 12 bases, leaving 19 bases not matched to a gene.